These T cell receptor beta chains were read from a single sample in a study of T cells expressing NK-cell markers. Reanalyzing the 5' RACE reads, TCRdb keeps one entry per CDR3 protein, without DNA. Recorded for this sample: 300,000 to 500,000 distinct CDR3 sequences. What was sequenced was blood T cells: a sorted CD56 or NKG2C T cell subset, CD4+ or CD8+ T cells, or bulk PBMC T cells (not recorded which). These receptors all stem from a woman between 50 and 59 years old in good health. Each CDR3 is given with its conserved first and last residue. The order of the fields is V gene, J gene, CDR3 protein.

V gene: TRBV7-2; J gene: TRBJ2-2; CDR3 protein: CASSLTGTSGVNTGELFF
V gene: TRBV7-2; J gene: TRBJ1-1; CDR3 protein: CASSLIRVNTEAFF
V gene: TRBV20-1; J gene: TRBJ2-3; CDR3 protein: CSANWGPDTQYF
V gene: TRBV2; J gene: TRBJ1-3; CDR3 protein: CASSVSGGAPGNTIYF
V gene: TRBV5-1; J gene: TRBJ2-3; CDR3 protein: CASSSADRNADTQYF
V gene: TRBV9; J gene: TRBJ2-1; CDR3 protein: CASSVAMGLAGGPSEQFF
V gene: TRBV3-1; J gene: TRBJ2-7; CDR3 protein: CASSQDHTGIYEQYF
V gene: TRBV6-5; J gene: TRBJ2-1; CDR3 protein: CASSYTGRDNEQFF
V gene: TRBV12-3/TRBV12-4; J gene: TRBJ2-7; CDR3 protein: CASSLGREQYF
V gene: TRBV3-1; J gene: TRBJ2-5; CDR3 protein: CASSPRDRSVETQYF
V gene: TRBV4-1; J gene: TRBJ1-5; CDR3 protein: CASSQAGTVSNQPQHF
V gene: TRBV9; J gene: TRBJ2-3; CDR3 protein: CASSEGPGSTDTQYF
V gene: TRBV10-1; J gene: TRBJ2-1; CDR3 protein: CASRKAESSYNEQFF
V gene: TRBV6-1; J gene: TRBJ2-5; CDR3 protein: CASSTVNRAQYF
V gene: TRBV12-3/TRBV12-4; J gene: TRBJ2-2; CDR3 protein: CASSLGMGAGELFF
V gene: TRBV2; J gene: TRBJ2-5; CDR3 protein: CASKGGPGETQYF
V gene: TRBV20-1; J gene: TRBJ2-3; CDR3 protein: CSASMTSGLPTDTQYF
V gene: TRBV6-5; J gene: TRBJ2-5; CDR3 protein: CASSATALRETQYF
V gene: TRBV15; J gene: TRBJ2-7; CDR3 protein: CATSRDRKGYYEQYF
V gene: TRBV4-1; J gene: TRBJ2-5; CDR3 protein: CASSRTGSEQETQYF
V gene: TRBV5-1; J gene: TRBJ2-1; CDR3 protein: CASSPTGGFNEQFF
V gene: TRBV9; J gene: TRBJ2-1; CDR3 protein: CASSRASRSYNEQFF
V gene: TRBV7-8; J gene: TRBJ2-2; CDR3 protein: CASSPEVWAGANTGELFF
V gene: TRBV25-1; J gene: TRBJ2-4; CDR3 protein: CASQPLAKNIQYF
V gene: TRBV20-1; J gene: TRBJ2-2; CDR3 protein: CSAPKQGDTGELFF
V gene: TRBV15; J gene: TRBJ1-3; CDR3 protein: CATSRDWVDTIYF
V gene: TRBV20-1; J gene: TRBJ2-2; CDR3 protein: CSAPRASGELFF
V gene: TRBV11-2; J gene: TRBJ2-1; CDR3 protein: CASSAFWTDYNEQFF
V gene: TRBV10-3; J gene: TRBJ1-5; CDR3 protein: CAISELGQGNQPQHF
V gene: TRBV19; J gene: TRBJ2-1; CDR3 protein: CASSRRGTTQDEQFF
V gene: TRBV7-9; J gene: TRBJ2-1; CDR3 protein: CASSSVRGSSYNEQFF
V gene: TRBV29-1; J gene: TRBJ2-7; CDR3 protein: CSVGQGANNEQYF
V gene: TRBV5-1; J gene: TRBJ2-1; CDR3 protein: CASRTHRDLSSYNEQFF
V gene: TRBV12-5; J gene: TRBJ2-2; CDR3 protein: CASGGRTENTGELFF
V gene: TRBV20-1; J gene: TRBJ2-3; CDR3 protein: CSAIAGSTDTQYF
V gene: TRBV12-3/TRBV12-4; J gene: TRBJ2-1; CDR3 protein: CASNLAGESWNEQFF
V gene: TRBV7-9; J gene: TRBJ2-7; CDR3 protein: CASSPSQEYEQYF
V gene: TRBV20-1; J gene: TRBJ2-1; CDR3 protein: CSARDQRSYNEQFF
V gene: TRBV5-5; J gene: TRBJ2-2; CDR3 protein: CASSGDRGKRSGELFF
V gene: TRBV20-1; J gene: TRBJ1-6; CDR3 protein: CSASDPSRRLYNSPLHF
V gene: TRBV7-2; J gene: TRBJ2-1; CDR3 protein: CASSLTSGGGYEQFF
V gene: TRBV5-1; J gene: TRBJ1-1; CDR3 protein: CASEGAGNTEAFF
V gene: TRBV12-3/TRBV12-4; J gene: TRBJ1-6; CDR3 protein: CASTDVGGNSPLHF
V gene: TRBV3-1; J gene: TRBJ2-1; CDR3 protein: CASSLGTSGHNEQFF
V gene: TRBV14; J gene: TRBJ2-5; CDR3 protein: CASSPTSGSWETQYF
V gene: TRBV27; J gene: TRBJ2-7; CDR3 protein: CASSIPTGSSYEQYF
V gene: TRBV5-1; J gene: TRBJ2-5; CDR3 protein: CASSLLGLAGNQETQYF
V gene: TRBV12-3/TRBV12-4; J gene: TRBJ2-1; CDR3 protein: CASSSQTRGNEQFF
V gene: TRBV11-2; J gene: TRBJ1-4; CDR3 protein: CASSLGLRQGEKLFF
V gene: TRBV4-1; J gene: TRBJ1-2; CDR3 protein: CASSQVGSGTYGYTF
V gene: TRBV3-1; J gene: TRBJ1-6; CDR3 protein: CASSQVSPANSPLHF
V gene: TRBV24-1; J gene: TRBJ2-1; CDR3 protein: CATSDPGLARYNEQFF
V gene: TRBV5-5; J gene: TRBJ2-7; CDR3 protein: CASSWVGREQYF
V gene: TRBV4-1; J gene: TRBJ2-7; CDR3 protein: CASSQVRSQAGSISEQYF